The 7 T cell receptor beta chains below come from one sample, sequenced in a study of cytomegalovirus exposure and HLA in healthy donors. The primer mix had 60 Vbeta and 13 Jbeta primers. Measured with immunoSEQ multiplex PCR; TCRdb has only the in-frame clones, and not every one. The sample holds approximately 300,000 clones, roughly 81% seen once. Sequencing was performed on PBMCs. The source is a woman in her thirties or forties in good health and CMV-seropositive.

The genes are TRBV7-3 and TRBJ2-3; TRBD2 agrees at 12 bases. V lost 4 bases, J lost 3 bases, and 2 bases stayed unmatched. The CDR3 contains 15 residues. The germline gives CDR1 SGHTA, CDR2 FQGTGA. CDR3 DNA: TGTGCCAGCAGCTCGACTAGCGGGAGAACAGATACGCAGTATTTT. Translating gives CASSSTSGRTDTQYF.

The table lists this clone with a count of one. This chain uses TRBV30 with TRBJ2-7; maybe TRBD2 (6 bases). Trimming left V 5 bases short and J 0 bases short, with 11 bases between. CDR3 length: 13 residues. CDR1 is GTSNPN and CDR2 is SVGIG in the germline V gene (reference sequence). The CDR3 bases are TGTGCCTGGGGGATAGCGGACTCCTACGAGCAGTACTTC. Residues: CAWGIADSYEQYF.

The rearrangement uses TRBV5-6 and TRBJ2-7; D not resolved. The length of the CDR3 is 13 residues. Trimming took 0 bases from V and 3 from J, leaving 7 bases between them. Germline CDR1 and CDR2: SGHDT and YYEEEE. CDR3: CASSLESGYEQYF. CDR3 sequence (DNA): TGTGCCAGCAGCTTGGAGTCGGGCTACGAGCAGTACTTC. The complete variable domain, with remaining parts taken from reference TRBV5-6 and TRBJ2-7, reads DAGVTQSPTHLIKTRGQQVTLRCSPKSGHDTVSWYQQALGQGPQFIFQYYEEEERQRGNFPDRFSGHQFPNYSSELNVNALLLGDSALYLCASSLESGYEQYFGPGTRLTVT.

In this sample, this clone turned up a few times. This sequence joins TRBV7-9 and TRBJ2-7; D perhaps matches TRBD2 (6 bases). Trimming cost V 2 bases and J 3 bases, with 11 bases left between them. The germline CDR1 and CDR2 sequences are SEHNR and FQNEAQ (reference sequence). The CDR3 is made up of 14 amino acids. The CDR3 DNA reads TGTGCCAGCAGCTTACCTGCGACTAGCTACGAGCAGTACTTC. It codes for CASSLPATSYEQYF.

The chain employs TRBV11-2 and TRBJ2-7; 15 bases fit TRBD2. The V gene's germline CDR1 is SGHAT and CDR2 FQNNGV. The CDR3 consists of 17 residues. The V gene end was trimmed by 5 bases and the J gene end by 6 bases; junction bases not matched to a gene: 11. CDR3 sequence: CASSTNSGTSGRSEQYF. The CDR3 nucleotides read TGTGCCAGCAGCACGAATTCCGGGACTAGCGGGAGGAGCGAGCAGTACTTC.

The chain couples TRBV4-3 to TRBJ1-3; possible D gene TRBD1, 6 bases. This CDR3 has 16 amino acids. Germline assignment: CDR1 LGHNA and CDR2 YSLEER. The germline V and J ends were trimmed by 4 bases and 0 bases, with 13 bases remaining between them. Here the CDR3 DNA reads TGCGCCAGCAGCCCCAGTAGGACAGTCTCTGGAAACACCATATATTTT. This codes for CASSPSRTVSGNTIYF.

The genes are TRBV5-1 and TRBJ2-3; tentative D call: TRBD2 (5 bases). With 0 bases removed from V and 5 bases from J, the gap between germline ends came to 10 bases. Germline values: CDR1 SGHRS, CDR2 YFSETQ. The CDR3 spans 14 residues. The CDR3: CASSLGTSLDTQYF. DNA of the CDR3: TGCGCCAGCAGCTTGGGGACTTCTTTAGATACGCAGTATTTT.